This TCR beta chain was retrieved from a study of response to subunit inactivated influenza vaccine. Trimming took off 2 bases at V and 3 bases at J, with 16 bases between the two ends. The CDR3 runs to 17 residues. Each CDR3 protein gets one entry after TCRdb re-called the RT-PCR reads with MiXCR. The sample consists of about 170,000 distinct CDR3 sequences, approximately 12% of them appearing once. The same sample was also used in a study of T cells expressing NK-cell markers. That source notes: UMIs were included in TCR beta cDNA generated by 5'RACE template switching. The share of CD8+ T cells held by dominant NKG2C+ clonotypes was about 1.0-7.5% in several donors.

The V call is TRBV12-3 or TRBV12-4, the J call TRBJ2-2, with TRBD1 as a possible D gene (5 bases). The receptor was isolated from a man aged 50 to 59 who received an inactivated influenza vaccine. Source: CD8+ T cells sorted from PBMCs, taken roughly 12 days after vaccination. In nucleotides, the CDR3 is TGTGCCAGCAGTTTAAGGAAGGGGTCCCCTGACACCGGGGAGCTGTTTTTT. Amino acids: CASSLRKGSPDTGELFF.